This is a list of T cell receptor beta chains from one sample in a study of CD8 T cells in Susac syndrome. One entry per CDR3 protein, called by TCRdb with MiXCR from the immunoSEQ multiplex PCR reads. The data show about 250,000 distinct CDR3 sequences, with just over 90% seen just once and 0.065% to 0.075% held by the top ten. The source material was CD4+ T cells from PBMCs. The origin of the receptors is a human donor with multiple sclerosis. Each CDR3 is given with its conserved first and last residue. Each record gives: clone size, J gene, V gene, D gene, CDR3 protein, CDR3 DNA. The D gene is left open where the match is weak. Expanded clones are given a class, and other clones once, few, many or no size at all.

once	TRBJ1-2	TRBV29-1	.	CSCLGVNYGYTF	TGCAGCTGCCTTGGCGTTAACTATGGCTACACCTTC
.	TRBJ1-4	TRBV28	.	CASSQAREKLFF	TGTGCCAGCAGCCAGGCTCGTGAAAAACTGTTTTTT
.	TRBJ2-5	TRBV5-6	TRBD1	CASSPLPGQGAETQYF	TGTGCCAGCAGCCCTCTCCCGGGACAGGGGGCGGAGACCCAGTACTTC
.	TRBJ1-2	TRBV29-1	.	CSDGTDVYGYTF	TGCAGCGACGGGACCGACGTCTATGGCTACACCTTC
few	TRBJ2-7	TRBV27	TRBD1	CASRPTGGYEQYF	TGTGCCAGCAGACCGACAGGGGGCTACGAGCAGTACTTC
.	TRBJ2-1	TRBV7-3	TRBD1	CASSSYGTANEQFF	TGTGCCAGCAGCTCTTACGGGACAGCCAATGAGCAGTTCTTC
.	TRBJ2-1	TRBV5-4	.	CASSGQAYNEQFF	TGTGCCAGCAGCGGCCAGGCTTACAATGAGCAGTTCTTC
.	TRBJ2-5	TRBV7-8	.	CASSLSPLAARRNDQYF	TGTGCCAGCAGCTTATCTCCCCTGGCAGCCCGAAGGAATGACCAGTACTTC
few	TRBJ2-5	TRBV11-2	.	CASSFGGIGETQYF	TGTGCCAGCAGCTTTGGGGGGATAGGTGAGACCCAGTACTTC
.	TRBJ2-1	TRBV6-2/TRBV6-3	.	CASSYIGASSYNEQFF	TGTGCCAGCAGTTATATCGGGGCGAGCTCCTACAATGAGCAGTTCTTC
.	TRBJ1-5	TRBV12-3/TRBV12-4	.	CASSLRARDDQPQHF	TGTGCCAGCAGTTTAAGGGCCCGGGATGATCAGCCCCAGCATTTT
once	TRBJ2-7	TRBV10-2	.	CASSVLPGQYEQYF	TGCGCCAGCAGTGTCCTCCCGGGGCAGTACGAGCAGTACTTC
once	TRBJ1-6	TRBV4-2	TRBD1	CAGSQDRADSPLHF	TGTGCCGGCAGCCAGGACAGGGCGGATTCACCCCTCCACTTT
.	TRBJ1-2	TRBV6-6	.	CASSYGRDEGYTF	TGTGCCAGCAGTTACGGGCGCGATGAGGGCTACACCTTC
.	TRBJ1-6	TRBV3-1	.	CASSPLGGNSPLHF	TGTGCCAGCAGCCCTCTCGGGGGTAATTCACCCCTCCACTTT
.	TRBJ1-3	TRBV12-3/TRBV12-4	.	CATGVSGNTIYF	TGTGCCACCGGAGTCTCTGGAAACACCATATATTTT
.	TRBJ2-2	TRBV14	.	CASSQRLVSGELFF	TGTGCCAGCAGCCAAAGACTAGTATCAGGGGAGCTGTTTTTT